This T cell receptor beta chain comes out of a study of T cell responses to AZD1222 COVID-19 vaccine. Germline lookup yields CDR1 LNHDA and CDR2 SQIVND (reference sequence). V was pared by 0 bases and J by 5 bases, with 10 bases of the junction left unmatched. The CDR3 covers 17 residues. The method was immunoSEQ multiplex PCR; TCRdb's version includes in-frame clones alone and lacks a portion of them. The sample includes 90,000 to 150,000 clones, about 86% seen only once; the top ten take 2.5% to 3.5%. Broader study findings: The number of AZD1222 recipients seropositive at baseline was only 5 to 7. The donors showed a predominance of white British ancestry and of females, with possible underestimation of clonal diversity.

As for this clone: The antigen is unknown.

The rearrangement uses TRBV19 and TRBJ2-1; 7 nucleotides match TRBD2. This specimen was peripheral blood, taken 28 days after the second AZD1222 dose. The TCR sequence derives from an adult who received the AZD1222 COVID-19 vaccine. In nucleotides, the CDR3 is TGTGCCAGTAGTATAGATCTTCAAAGCGGGGCTCACAATGAGCAGTTCTTC. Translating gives CASSIDLQSGAHNEQFF.